The rows below give T cell receptor beta chains drawn from one sample of a study of cytomegalovirus exposure and HLA in healthy donors. This table comes from immunoSEQ multiplex PCR, and its TCRdb copy is limited to in-frame clones, with some not included. The data show about 60,000 clones, roughly 77% seen once. Material for sequencing was PBMCs. The receptors derive from a woman in her 30s in good health and CMV-seronegative. CDR3s include the opening cysteine and the closing phenylalanine or tryptophan. The order of the fields is V gene, clone size, J gene, CDR3 length, D gene, CDR3 protein, CDR3 DNA. A D gene is named only where the DNA matches it firmly. Size is stated for part of the rows, as once, few or many counts, or as a class when the clone is expanded.

V gene: TRBV7-2
clone size: NA
J gene: TRBJ1-2
CDR3 length: 12
D gene: NA
CDR3 protein: CASSSPTGGYTF
CDR3 DNA: TGTGCCAGCAGCTCCCCGACGGGTGGCTACACCTTC

V gene: TRBV6-1
clone size: NA
J gene: TRBJ2-1
CDR3 length: 15
D gene: NA
CDR3 protein: CASSDPGRSYNEQFF
CDR3 DNA: TGTGCCAGCAGTGATCCAGGGCGTTCCTACAATGAGCAGTTCTTC

V gene: TRBV30
clone size: NA
J gene: TRBJ2-2
CDR3 length: 14
D gene: NA
CDR3 protein: CARRASGNTGELFF
CDR3 DNA: TGTGCTCGGCGGGCTAGTGGGAACACCGGGGAGCTGTTTTTT

V gene: TRBV6-1
clone size: NA
J gene: TRBJ1-2
CDR3 length: 15
D gene: TRBD1
CDR3 protein: CASSGFGTGRPGYTF
CDR3 DNA: TGTGCCAGCAGCGGTTTTGGGACAGGAAGACCTGGCTACACCTTC

V gene: TRBV7-2
clone size: NA
J gene: TRBJ2-3
CDR3 length: 16
D gene: TRBD2
CDR3 protein: CASSLAGTSGLDTQYF
CDR3 DNA: TGTGCCAGCAGCTTGGCCGGGACTAGCGGGTTAGATACGCAGTATTTT

V gene: TRBV13
clone size: NA
J gene: TRBJ2-1
CDR3 length: 13
D gene: NA
CDR3 protein: CASSFNRDDEQFF
CDR3 DNA: TGTGCCAGCAGCTTCAACAGGGATGATGAGCAGTTCTTC

V gene: TRBV15
clone size: NA
J gene: TRBJ2-5
CDR3 length: 13
D gene: TRBD1
CDR3 protein: CATSRQGGETQYF
CDR3 DNA: TGTGCCACCAGCCGACAGGGGGGGGAGACCCAGTACTTC

V gene: TRBV28
clone size: NA
J gene: TRBJ1-3
CDR3 length: 15
D gene: TRBD1
CDR3 protein: CASSTRLTGEDTIYF
CDR3 DNA: TGTGCCAGCAGTACGAGACTGACAGGGGAGGACACCATATATTTT

V gene: TRBV29-1
clone size: NA
J gene: TRBJ1-1
CDR3 length: 14
D gene: TRBD1
CDR3 protein: CSVSGTGMNTEAFF
CDR3 DNA: TGCAGCGTCTCCGGGACAGGGATGAACACTGAAGCTTTCTTT

V gene: TRBV28
clone size: NA
J gene: TRBJ2-2
CDR3 length: 16
D gene: TRBD1
CDR3 protein: CASSSRGQGNTGELFF
CDR3 DNA: TGTGCCAGCAGTTCGCGAGGACAGGGGAACACCGGGGAGCTGTTTTTT

V gene: TRBV2
clone size: once
J gene: TRBJ1-5
CDR3 length: 16
D gene: TRBD1
CDR3 protein: CASSENMDRGNQPQHF
CDR3 DNA: TGTGCCAGCAGTGAAAATATGGACAGGGGCAATCAGCCCCAGCATTTT

V gene: TRBV6-5
clone size: NA
J gene: TRBJ1-2
CDR3 length: 14
D gene: NA
CDR3 protein: CASSSGGGKSGYTF
CDR3 DNA: TGTGCCAGCAGTTCCGGCGGAGGGAAGAGTGGCTACACCTTC

V gene: TRBV13
clone size: few
J gene: TRBJ2-1
CDR3 length: 19
D gene: TRBD2
CDR3 protein: CAGSLYPPGTSGRYNEQFF
CDR3 DNA: TGTGCCGGCAGCTTATACCCCCCTGGGACTAGCGGAAGATACAATGAGCAGTTCTTC

V gene: TRBV6-5
clone size: few
J gene: TRBJ1-6
CDR3 length: 12
D gene: NA
CDR3 protein: CASTGGNSPLHF
CDR3 DNA: TGTGCCAGCACGGGGGGGAATTCACCCCTCCACTTT

V gene: TRBV4-1
clone size: NA
J gene: TRBJ2-5
CDR3 length: 14
D gene: TRBD1
CDR3 protein: CASRYRGSEETQYF
CDR3 DNA: TGCGCCAGCAGGTACAGGGGTTCGGAGGAGACCCAGTACTTC

V gene: TRBV7-9
clone size: NA
J gene: TRBJ1-4
CDR3 length: 14
D gene: TRBD1
CDR3 protein: CASSLGQGDEKLFF
CDR3 DNA: TGTGCCAGCAGCCTAGGACAGGGCGATGAAAAACTGTTTTTT

V gene: TRBV5-1
clone size: NA
J gene: TRBJ1-2
CDR3 length: 16
D gene: TRBD1
CDR3 protein: CASSFTRTGVGHGYTF
CDR3 DNA: TGCGCCAGCAGCTTCACTCGGACAGGGGTCGGCCATGGCTACACCTTC

V gene: TRBV11-2
clone size: NA
J gene: TRBJ2-1
CDR3 length: 14
D gene: TRBD2
CDR3 protein: CASSRDRLANEQFF
CDR3 DNA: TGTGCCAGCAGCCGCGACAGACTAGCCAATGAGCAGTTCTTC

V gene: TRBV5-1
clone size: NA
J gene: TRBJ1-4
CDR3 length: 17
D gene: TRBD1
CDR3 protein: CASSLRQGAATNEKLFF
CDR3 DNA: TGCGCCAGCAGCTTGAGGCAGGGGGCTGCAACTAATGAAAAACTGTTTTTT

V gene: TRBV11-2
clone size: NA
J gene: TRBJ1-2
CDR3 length: 16
D gene: NA
CDR3 protein: CASSNKHPGFDYGYTF
CDR3 DNA: TGTGCCAGCAGCAATAAACACCCCGGGTTTGACTATGGCTACACCTTC

V gene: TRBV29-1
clone size: NA
J gene: TRBJ2-7
CDR3 length: 14
D gene: NA
CDR3 protein: CSVREQKEPYEQYF
CDR3 DNA: TGCAGCGTTCGGGAACAAAAAGAACCATACGAGCAGTACTTC

V gene: TRBV29-1
clone size: NA
J gene: TRBJ1-2
CDR3 length: 15
D gene: TRBD1
CDR3 protein: CSVEGRQGSDYGYTF
CDR3 DNA: TGCAGCGTTGAAGGGCGACAGGGAAGCGACTATGGCTACACCTTC